Following are 6 T cell receptor beta chains from one sample sequenced in a study of OX40 agonist ivuxolimab in advanced cancers. TCRdb keeps only in-frame clones here, not all; method: immunoSEQ multiplex PCR. The table includes around 66,000 clones, less than 85% detected once. The starting material was CD4+ or CD8+ T cells sorted from blood, obtained in a trial of the OX40 agonist ivuxolimab. The receptor set was obtained from an adult with an advanced solid tumor such as melanoma, head and neck, liver or kidney cancer.

The chain uses TRBV6-6 and TRBJ1-2; D is uncertain. This CDR3 is 15 amino acids long. Looked up from germline, CDR1 is MNHNY and CDR2 is SVGAGI (reference sequence). The germline V and J ends were trimmed by 0 bases and 7 bases, with 15 bases remaining between them. CDR3 sequence: CASSYSATVGGGYTF. CDR3 nucleotides: TGTGCCAGCAGTTACTCGGCGACGGTAGGCGGTGGCTACACCTTC.

This clone was detected a few times. The chain links TRBV28 to TRBJ2-4; 9 bases are a match to TRBD1. The trim removed 5 bases at V and 7 bases at J, leaving 9 bases unmatched. CDR3 length: 15 residues. Germline-derived CDR1 and CDR2 are MDHEN and SYDVKM. The CDR3 here is CASSTPTGGVNIQYF. The CDR3 region has the DNA TGTGCCAGCAGTACCCCGACAGGGGGAGTTAACATTCAGTACTTC. The variable domain in full, completed from reference TRBV28 and TRBJ2-4, reads DVKVTQSSRYLVKRTGEKVFLECVQDMDHENMFWYRQDPGLGLRLIYFSYDVKMKEKGDIPEGYSVSREKKERFSLILESASTNQTSMYLCASSTPTGGVNIQYFGAGTRLSVL.

The genes are TRBV10-3 and TRBJ2-5, with D possibly TRBD2 on 5 matching bases. The V end was cut by 8 bases, the J end by 0 bases, with 10 bases between. The length of the CDR3 is 13 residues. Germline V lookup: CDR1 ENHRY, CDR2 SYGVKD. CDR3 nucleotides: TGTGCCATCGGAGAGCGGTACCAAGAGACCCAGTACTTC. Translating gives CAIGERYQETQYF.

This rearrangement joins TRBV2 to TRBJ1-2; tentative D call: TRBD1 (5 bases). Trimming took off 2 bases at V and 2 bases at J, with 6 bases between the two ends. The CDR3 extends over 13 amino acids. In germline, CDR1 is SNHLY, CDR2 FYNNEI. CDR3 sequence (DNA): TGTGCCAGCAGTGAAAGGGGAAACTATGGCTACACCTTC. Translated: CASSERGNYGYTF. The full variable domain, rest sourced from reference TRBV2 and TRBJ1-2, is EPEVTQTPSHQVTQMGQEVILRCVPISNHLYFYWYRQILGQKVEFLVSFYNNEISEKSEIFDDQFSVERPDGSNFTLKIRSTKLEDSAMYFCASSERGNYGYTFGSGTRLTVV.

This clone was picked up a small number of times. The chain combines TRBV2 with TRBJ1-5, with D unclear. This CDR3 contains 13 residues. V dropped 7 bases and J dropped 0 bases, with 7 bases sitting between them. From germline, CDR1 is SNHLY and CDR2 FYNNEI. This chain's CDR3 is CASTDYSNQPQHF. In DNA form, the CDR3 reads TGTGCCAGCACTGATTATAGCAATCAGCCCCAGCATTTT.

The chain recombines TRBV4-2 with TRBJ2-5; D is undetermined. V was cut by 0 bases and J by 4 bases, with 6 bases left in between. The CDR3 is 13 residues long. Germline loops: CDR1 LGHNA, CDR2 YNFKEQ. The CDR3 reads CASSQDVPETQYF. The CDR3 DNA follows: TGTGCCAGCAGCCAAGATGTTCCAGAGACCCAGTACTTC.